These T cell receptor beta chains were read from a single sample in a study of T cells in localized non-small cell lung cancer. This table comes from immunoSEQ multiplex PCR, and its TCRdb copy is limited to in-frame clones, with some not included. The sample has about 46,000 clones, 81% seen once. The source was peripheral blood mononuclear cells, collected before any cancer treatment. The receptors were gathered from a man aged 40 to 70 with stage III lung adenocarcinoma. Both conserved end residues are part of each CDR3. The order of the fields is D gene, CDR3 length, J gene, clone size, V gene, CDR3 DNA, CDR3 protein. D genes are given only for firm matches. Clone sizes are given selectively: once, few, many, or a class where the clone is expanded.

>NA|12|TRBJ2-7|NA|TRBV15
TGTGCCACCAGGGGAGGATCCTACGAGCAGTACTTC
CATRGGSYEQYF
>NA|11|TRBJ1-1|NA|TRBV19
TGTGCCAGTAGGGGGAACACTGAAGCTTTCTTT
CASRGNTEAFF
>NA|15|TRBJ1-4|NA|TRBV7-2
TGTGCCAGCAGCTTAAACAGGGATATCGTGGAAAAACTGTTTTTT
CASSLNRDIVEKLFF
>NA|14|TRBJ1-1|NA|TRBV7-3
TGTGCCAGCAGCTTAAATGGCCTAAACACTGAAGCTTTCTTT
CASSLNGLNTEAFF
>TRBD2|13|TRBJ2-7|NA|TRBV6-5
TGTGCCAGCAGTGTGACGGGGGGGTACGAGCAGTACTTC
CASSVTGGYEQYF
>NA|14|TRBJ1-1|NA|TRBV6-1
TGTGCCAGCAGTGAGATAGGGTTGAACACTGAAGCTTTCTTT
CASSEIGLNTEAFF
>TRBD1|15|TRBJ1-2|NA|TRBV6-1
TGTGCCAGCAGTGCGATGGGACAGCAACGTTATGGCTACACCTTC
CASSAMGQQRYGYTF
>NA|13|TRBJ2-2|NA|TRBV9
TGTGCCAGCAGTCTAGTACCAACCGGGGAGCTGTTTTTT
CASSLVPTGELFF
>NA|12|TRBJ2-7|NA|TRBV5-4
TGTGCCAGCAGCAAACAGGGCTACGAGCAGTACTTC
CASSKQGYEQYF
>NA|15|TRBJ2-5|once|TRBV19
TGTGCCAGTAGTATAAGGGGGGGGCCGCGAGAGACCCAGTACTTC
CASSIRGGPRETQYF
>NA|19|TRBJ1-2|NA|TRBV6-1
TGTGCCAGCAGTGAAGCGCAAGAATTAACACCTACTGGATATCCTGGCTACACCTTC
CASSEAQELTPTGYPGYTF
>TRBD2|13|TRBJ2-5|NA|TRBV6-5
TGTGCCAGCAGTTACTCGGGGGGGGAGACCCAGTACTTC
CASSYSGGETQYF
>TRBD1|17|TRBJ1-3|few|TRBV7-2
TGTGCCAGCAGCGGGACCGGGACAGTCAACTCTGGAAACACCATATATTTT
CASSGTGTVNSGNTIYF